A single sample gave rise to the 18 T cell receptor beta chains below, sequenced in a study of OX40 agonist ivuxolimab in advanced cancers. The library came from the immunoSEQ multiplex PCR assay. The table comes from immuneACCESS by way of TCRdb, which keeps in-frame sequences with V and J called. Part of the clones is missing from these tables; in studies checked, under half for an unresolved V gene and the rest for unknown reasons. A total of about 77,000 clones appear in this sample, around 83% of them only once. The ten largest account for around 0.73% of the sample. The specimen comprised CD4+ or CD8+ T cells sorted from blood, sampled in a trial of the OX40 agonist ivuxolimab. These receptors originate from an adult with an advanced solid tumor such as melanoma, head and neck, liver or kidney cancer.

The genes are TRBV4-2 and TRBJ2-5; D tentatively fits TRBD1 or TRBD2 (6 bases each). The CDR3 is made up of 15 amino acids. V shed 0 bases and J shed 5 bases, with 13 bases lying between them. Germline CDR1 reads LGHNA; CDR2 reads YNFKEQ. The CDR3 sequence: CASSQDIGGRETQYF. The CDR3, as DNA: TGTGCCAGCAGCCAAGATATCGGGGGCCGGGAGACCCAGTACTTC.

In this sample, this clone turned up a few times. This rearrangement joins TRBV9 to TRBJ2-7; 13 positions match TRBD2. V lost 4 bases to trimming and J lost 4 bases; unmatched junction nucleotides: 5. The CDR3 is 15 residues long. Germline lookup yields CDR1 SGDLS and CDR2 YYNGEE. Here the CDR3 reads CASSIGLAGEYEQYF. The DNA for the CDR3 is TGTGCCAGCAGCATCGGACTAGCGGGAGAATACGAGCAGTACTTC.

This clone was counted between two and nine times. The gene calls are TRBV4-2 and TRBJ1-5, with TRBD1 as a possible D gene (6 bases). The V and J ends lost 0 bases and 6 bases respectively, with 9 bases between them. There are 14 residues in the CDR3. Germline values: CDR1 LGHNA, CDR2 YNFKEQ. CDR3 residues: CASSQEGGSQPQHF. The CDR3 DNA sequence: TGTGCCAGCAGCCAAGAAGGGGGGAGTCAGCCCCAGCATTTT.

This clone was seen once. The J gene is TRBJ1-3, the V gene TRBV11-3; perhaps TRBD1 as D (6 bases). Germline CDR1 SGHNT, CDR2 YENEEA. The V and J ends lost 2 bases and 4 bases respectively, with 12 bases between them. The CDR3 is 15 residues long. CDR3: CASSLTQGSGNTIYF. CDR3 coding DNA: TGTGCCAGCAGCTTAACACAGGGATCCGGAAACACCATATATTTT.

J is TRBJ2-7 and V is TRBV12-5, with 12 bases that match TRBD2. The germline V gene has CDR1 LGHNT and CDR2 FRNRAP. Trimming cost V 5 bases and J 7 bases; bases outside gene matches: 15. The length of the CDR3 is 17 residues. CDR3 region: CASGITLTSGRGGEQYF. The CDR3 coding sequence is TGTGCTAGTGGTATCACCTTGACTAGCGGGAGAGGCGGGGAGCAGTACTTC. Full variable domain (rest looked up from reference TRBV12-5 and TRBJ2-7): DARVTQTPRHKVTEMGQEVTMRCQPILGHNTVFWYRQTMMQGLELLAYFRNRAPLDDSGMPKDRFSAEMPDATLATLKIQPSEPRDSAVYFCASGITLTSGRGGEQYFGPGTRLTVT.

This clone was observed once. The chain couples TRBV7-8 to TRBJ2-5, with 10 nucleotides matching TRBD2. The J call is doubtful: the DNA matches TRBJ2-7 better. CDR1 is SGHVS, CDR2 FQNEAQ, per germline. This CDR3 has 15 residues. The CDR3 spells CASTSNGLAAYEQYF. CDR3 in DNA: TGTGCCAGCACCTCGAACGGACTAGCGGCCTACGAGCAGTACTTC.

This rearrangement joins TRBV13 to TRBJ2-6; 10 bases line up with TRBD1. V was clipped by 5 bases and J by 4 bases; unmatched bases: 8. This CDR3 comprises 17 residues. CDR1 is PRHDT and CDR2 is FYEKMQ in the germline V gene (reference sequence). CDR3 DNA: TGTGCCAGCAGCGGGGACAGGGGAGTGTCGGGGGCCAACGTCCTGACTTTC. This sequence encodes CASSGDRGVSGANVLTF.

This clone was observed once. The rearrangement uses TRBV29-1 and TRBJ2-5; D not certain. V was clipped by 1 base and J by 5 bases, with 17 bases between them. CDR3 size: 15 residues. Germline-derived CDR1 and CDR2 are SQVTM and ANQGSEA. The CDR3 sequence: CSVEGVGRGRETQYF. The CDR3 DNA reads TGCAGCGTTGAAGGAGTCGGGCGTGGCCGGGAGACCCAGTACTTC.

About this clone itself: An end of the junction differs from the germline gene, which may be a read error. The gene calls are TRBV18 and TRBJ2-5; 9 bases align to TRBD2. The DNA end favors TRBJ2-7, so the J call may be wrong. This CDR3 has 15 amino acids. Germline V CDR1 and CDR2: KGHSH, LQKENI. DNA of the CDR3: TGTGCCAGCTCACTCTCCGGGACTAGCTCCCACGAGCAGTACTTC. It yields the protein CASSLSGTSSHEQYF.

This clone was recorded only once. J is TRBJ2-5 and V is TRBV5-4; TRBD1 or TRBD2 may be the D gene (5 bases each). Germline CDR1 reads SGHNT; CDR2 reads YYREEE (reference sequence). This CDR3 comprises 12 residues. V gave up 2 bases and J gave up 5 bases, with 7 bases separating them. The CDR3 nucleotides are TGTGCCAGCAGCTTATGGGACGAGACCCAGTACTTC. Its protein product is CASSLWDETQYF. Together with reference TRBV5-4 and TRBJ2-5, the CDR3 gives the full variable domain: ETGVTQSPTHLIKTRGQQVTLRCSSQSGHNTVSWYQQALGQGPQFIFQYYREEENGRGNFPPRFSGLQFPNYSSELNVNALELDDSALYLCASSLWDETQYFGPGTRLLVL.

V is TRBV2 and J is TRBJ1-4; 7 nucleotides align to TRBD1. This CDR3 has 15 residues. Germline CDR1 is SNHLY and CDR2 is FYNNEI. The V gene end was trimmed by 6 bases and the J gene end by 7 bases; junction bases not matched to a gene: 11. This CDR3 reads CASSGGRGQGEKLFF. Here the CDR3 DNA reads TGTGCCAGCAGCGGCGGAAGGGGGCAGGGTGAAAAACTGTTTTTT. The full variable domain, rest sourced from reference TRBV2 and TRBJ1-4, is EPEVTQTPSHQVTQMGQEVILRCVPISNHLYFYWYRQILGQKVEFLVSFYNNEISEKSEIFDDQFSVERPDGSNFTLKIRSTKLEDSAMYFCASSGGRGQGEKLFFGSGTQLSVL.

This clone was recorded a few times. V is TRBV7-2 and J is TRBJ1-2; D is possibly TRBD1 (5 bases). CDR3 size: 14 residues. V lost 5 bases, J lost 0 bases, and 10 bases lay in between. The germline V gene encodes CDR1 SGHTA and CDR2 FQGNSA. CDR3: CASSPTASNYGYTF. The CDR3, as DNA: TGTGCCAGCAGCCCGACAGCGTCTAACTATGGCTACACCTTC.

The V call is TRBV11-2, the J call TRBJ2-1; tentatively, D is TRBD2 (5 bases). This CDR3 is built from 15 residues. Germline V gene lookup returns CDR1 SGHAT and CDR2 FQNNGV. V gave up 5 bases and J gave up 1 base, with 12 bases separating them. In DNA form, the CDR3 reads TGTGCCAGCAGCGCCACTAGGAATTCCTACAATGAGCAGTTCTTC. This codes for CASSATRNSYNEQFF.

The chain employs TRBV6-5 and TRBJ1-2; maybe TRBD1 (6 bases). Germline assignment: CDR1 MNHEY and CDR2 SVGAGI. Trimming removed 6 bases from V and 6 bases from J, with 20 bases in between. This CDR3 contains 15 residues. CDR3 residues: CASSPAGGGKNGYTF. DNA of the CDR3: TGTGCCAGCAGCCCCGCCGGGGGGGGCAAGAATGGCTACACCTTC.

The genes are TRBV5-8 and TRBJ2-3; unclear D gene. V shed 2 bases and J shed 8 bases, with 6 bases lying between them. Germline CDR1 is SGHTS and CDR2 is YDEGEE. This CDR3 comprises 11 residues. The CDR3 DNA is TGTGCCAGCAGCTTTGCGTCTACGCAGTATTTT. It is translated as CASSFASTQYF.

In nucleotides, the CDR3 is TGTGCCAGCAGCTTCTGGAGCTCCTACGAGCAGTACTTC. As protein: CASSFWSSYEQYF. The chain joins TRBV7-2 to TRBJ2-7, with D unclear. The CDR3 runs 13 residues. CDR1 is SGHTA and CDR2 is FQGNSA in the germline V gene. V lost 3 bases, J lost 0 bases, and 6 bases lay in between.

The CDR3 DNA reads as TGTGCCAGCAAGCGAAACGCGGCCGAGCAGTACTTC. Translating it yields CASKRNAAEQYF. The J gene is TRBJ2-7, the V gene TRBV5-6; D not certain. V gave up 6 bases and J gave up 6 bases, with 13 bases separating them. The length of the CDR3 is 12 residues. Germline CDR1 is SGHDT and CDR2 is YYEEEE.

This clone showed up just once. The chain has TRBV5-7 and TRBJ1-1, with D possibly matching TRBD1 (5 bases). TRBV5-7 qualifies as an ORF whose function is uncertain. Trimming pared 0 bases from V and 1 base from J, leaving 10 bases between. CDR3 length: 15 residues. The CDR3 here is CASSLGGDQNTEAFF. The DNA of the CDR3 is TGTGCCAGCAGCTTGGGTGGGGACCAGAACACTGAAGCTTTCTTT.